This is a list of T cell receptor delta chains from one sample in a study of gamma-delta T cells after stem cell transplantation. TCRdb re-called the RT-PCR reads using CATT. The sample contains some 2,000 delta-chain clones, about 1.1% of which appear only once. The sample taken for sequencing was gamma-delta T cells. These receptors came from a human donor. It is not recorded whose cells these are; they may come from a transplant donor. The CDR3 runs from the conserved cysteine through the conserved F or W.

>TRDJ1|TRDV2
CACTALGDTLDKLIF
>TRDJ1|TRDV2
CACDTVGIQGDTDKLIF
>TRDJ1|TRDV2
CACDTLMREVTDKLIF
>TRDJ2|TRDV2
CACDTLTGGRALTAQLFF
>TRDJ1|TRAV38-2/DV8
CAYRVLSYSWGIRTDKLIF
>TRDJ1|TRDV2
CACDTVGDTNDKLIF
>TRDJ1|TRDV2
CACQPLRGTGGQSYTDKLIF
>TRDJ3|TRDV2
CACDTPPTPHVSGANASWDTRQMFF
>TRDJ1|TRDV2
CACDTVLGDRRTDKLIF
>TRDJ1|TRDV1
CALGAFPSLGLDKLIF
>TRDJ1|TRDV2
CACDTLGDTGKLIF
>TRDJ1|TRDV2
CACDPVLGDTGGTDKLIF
>TRDJ1|TRDV2
CACDGLPPTLLGDTGTDKLIF
>TRDJ1|TRDV2
CACDTLTGGPAVYTDKLIF
>TRDJ1|TRDV2
CACSQLGDTTKSTDKLIF
>TRDJ1|TRDV2
CACDPLGDTKGHTDKLIF
>TRDJ1|TRDV2
CACDTVGDTKGHTDKLIF
>TRDJ1|TRDV2
CACDTIVPSTDKLIF
>TRDJ1|TRDV2
CACDPTSPVLGDTPDKLIF
>TRDJ1|TRDV2
CACDSRGDTATDKLIF
>TRDJ1|TRDV2
CACDTLLGDTGYTDKLIF
>TRDJ1|TRDV2
CACDTVLGDTSTDKLIF
>TRDJ1|TRDV2
CACDTLLGDTTYTDKLIF
>TRDJ1|TRDV2
CACDTLSTGGRSGLGEADKLIF
>TRDJ1|TRDV2
CARDTLLGGDKLIF
>TRDJ1|TRDV2
CACDTVGSTGDSGPDKLIF
>TRDJ1|TRDV2
CACDALTGGYAPHHKLIF
>TRDJ1|TRDV2
CACDPILGLIDTDKLIF
>TRDJ1|TRDV2
CACDTLLGDTGTDKLIF
>TRDJ1|TRDV2
CACDTISSTPLLGDTSTDKLIF
>TRDJ1|TRDV2
CACDPLLGEHTDKLIF
>TRDJ3|TRDV2
CACDAFELGDSSWDTRQVFF
>TRDJ1|TRDV2
CACDKVGDEYGGKLIF
>TRDJ1|TRDV2
CACDTVLGDINTDKLIF
>TRDJ1|TRDV2
CACDTIRLSRLLGDTEYTDKLIF
>TRDJ1|TRDV2
CACDTLVGIYADKLIF
>TRDJ1|TRDV2
CACLLLGDTLDKLIF
>TRDJ1|TRDV2
CACDTVGGGPWGDKLIF
>TRDJ1|TRDV1
CALGELWETYWGEPTDKLIF
>TRDJ1|TRDV2
CACDAVLGDPNLTSHPDKLIF
>TRDJ1|TRDV2
CACDTLVLGDTPDKLIF
>TRDJ1|TRDV2
CACDTLTGGYAGADKLIF
>TRDJ2|TRDV2
CACDGLPPTLLGDTALTAQLFF
>TRDJ3|TRDV2
CACDTVLGDTPSSWDTRQMFF
>TRDJ3|TRDV2
CACDTVLGDTHSWDTRQMFF
>TRDJ1|TRDV2
CACDPVRVGSTGGYAPHHKLIF
>TRDJ1|TRDV2
CACDALTGGYTDKLIF
>TRDJ1|TRDV1
CALGELVTYEIPYWGKGADKLIF
>TRDJ1|TRDV2
CACDPLGEDTDKLIF
>TRDJ2|TRDV1
CALGEVESVFFPPVTAQLFF